The next 28 T cell receptor beta chains were all read from a single sample in a study of shared clonotypes between healthy human individuals. The protocol was immunoSEQ multiplex PCR, while the TCRdb copy is restricted to in-frame clones and leaves out a portion. The sample yields about 2.5 million clones, 92% seen once. What was sequenced was naive CD4+ T cells from PBMCs. Subset in this sample: CD45RA+ positively selected. These TCRs come from a young man in good health. Some clones in this sample may be carry-over from other donors' samples.

V usage is TRBV18 and J usage is TRBJ2-1; TRBD2 is a possible D gene (5 bases). Trimming shortened V by 8 bases and J by 9 bases, and 17 bases separated the two germline ends. The CDR3 totals 13 residues. Germline loops: CDR1 KGHSH, CDR2 LQKENI. CDR3 sequence (DNA): TGTGCCAGCGGCGGCGCGGAGGCCCTTGAGCAGTTCTTC. Translation: CASGGAEALEQFF.

The chain links TRBV5-1 to TRBJ2-5, with a weak D call TRBD2 (6 bases). The CDR3 is 15 amino acids. From germline, CDR1 is SGHRS and CDR2 YFSETQ. Trimming took 1 base from V and 2 from J, leaving 12 bases between them. CDR3 coding DNA: TGCGCCAGCAGCTTGACAGCGGGTGTGCAAGAGACCCAGTACTTC. Amino acid sequence: CASSLTAGVQETQYF. Together with reference TRBV5-1 and TRBJ2-5, the CDR3 gives the full variable domain: KAGVTQTPRYLIKTRGQQVTLSCSPISGHRSVSWYQQTPGQGLQFLFEYFSETQRNKGNFPGRFSGRQFSNSRSEMNVSTLELGDSALYLCASSLTAGVQETQYFGPGTRLLVL.

The V gene is TRBV5-4, the J gene TRBJ1-3; tentatively, D is TRBD1 (5 bases). The V gene lost 0 bases and the J gene lost 2 bases, with 9 bases spanning the gap. Germline V gives CDR1 SGHNT, CDR2 YYREEE (reference sequence). The CDR3 extends over 15 amino acids. The CDR3 nucleotides read TGTGCCAGCAGCTTGGGGGGGAGGACTGGAAACACCATATATTTT. Amino acids: CASSLGGRTGNTIYF. Looking up the rest from reference TRBV5-4 and TRBJ1-3 gives the full variable domain: ETGVTQSPTHLIKTRGQQVTLRCSSQSGHNTVSWYQQALGQGPQFIFQYYREEENGRGNFPPRFSGLQFPNYSSELNVNALELDDSALYLCASSLGGRTGNTIYFGEGSWLTVV.

This chain joins TRBV5-1 and TRBJ1-3, with 10 bases matching TRBD1. Germline assignment: CDR1 SGHRS and CDR2 YFSETQ. V dropped 1 base and J dropped 7; count of bases not matched to a gene: 2. The CDR3 runs 14 residues. The CDR3 is CASSLLGQGNTIYF. The DNA of the CDR3 is TGCGCCAGCAGCTTGTTGGGACAGGGGAACACCATATATTTT. Complete variable domain (other parts from reference TRBV5-1 and TRBJ1-3): KAGVTQTPRYLIKTRGQQVTLSCSPISGHRSVSWYQQTPGQGLQFLFEYFSETQRNKGNFPGRFSGRQFSNSRSEMNVSTLELGDSALYLCASSLLGQGNTIYFGEGSWLTVV.

The gene calls are TRBV2 and TRBJ1-3; D is undetermined. From germline, CDR1 is SNHLY and CDR2 FYNNEI. The V end was cut by 7 bases, the J end by 3 bases, with 10 bases between. The CDR3 loop spans 13 amino acids. This CDR3 is CASTGRFGNTIYF. The CDR3 DNA sequence: TGTGCCAGCACTGGGAGGTTTGGAAACACCATATATTTT.

This chain uses TRBV5-6 with TRBJ1-5; no reliable D call. Germline V gives CDR1 SGHDT, CDR2 YYEEEE. The V gene lost 0 bases and the J gene lost 0 bases, with 7 bases spanning the gap. The CDR3 consists of 15 residues. CDR3 residues: CASSLGAASNQPQHF. The CDR3 DNA reads TGTGCCAGCAGCTTGGGGGCGGCTAGCAATCAGCCCCAGCATTTT.

Of note for this clone: The same CDR3 can be traced to other DNA sequences in this sample. The rearrangement joins TRBV28 to TRBJ2-4; D is perhaps TRBD2 (5 bases). V gave up 2 bases and J gave up 1 base, with 6 bases separating them. CDR3 length equals 14 residues. In germline, CDR1 is MDHEN, CDR2 SYDVKM. This chain's CDR3 is CASSLAGAKNIQYF. In nucleotides, the CDR3 is TGTGCCAGCAGTTTAGCGGGTGCCAAAAACATTCAGTACTTC.

The chain is built from TRBV18 and TRBJ1-1, with a tentative D call TRBD1 (5 bases). The CDR3 is 16 amino acids. V lost 6 bases and J lost 7, with 24 bases in between. Germline CDR1 and CDR2: KGHSH and LQKENI. Here the CDR3 DNA reads TGTGCCAGCTCCTACGCGGGCGGGGGAGGCCCAGGTGAAGCTTTCTTT. Protein sequence: CASSYAGGGGPGEAFF.

V usage is TRBV7-3 and J usage is TRBJ1-5, with TRBD1 identical over 10 bases. CDR3 size: 17 residues. Germline-derived CDR1 and CDR2 are SGHTA and FQGTGA. V gave up 5 bases and J gave up 3 bases; unmatched junction bases: 10. CDR3: CASSAIRTGGNNQPQHF. CDR3 coding DNA: TGTGCCAGCAGCGCCATCAGGACAGGGGGTAACAATCAGCCCCAGCATTTT.

This chain links TRBV28 with TRBJ2-2, with 10 nucleotides matching TRBD2. Germline CDR1 and CDR2: MDHEN and SYDVKM. The CDR3 is 16 residues long. V trimming: 6 bases; J trimming: 1 base; junction bases outside the gene matches: 5. The CDR3 bases are TGTGCCAGCAGCTTGATAGCGGGAGGGAACACCGGGGAGCTGTTTTTT. Translation: CASSLIAGGNTGELFF.

The chain carries TRBV27 and TRBJ2-7; 8 positions match TRBD1. The length of the CDR3 is 12 residues. The germline V gene has CDR1 MNHEY and CDR2 SMNVEV (reference sequence). The V segment lost 11 bases and the J segment 6 bases; nucleotides outside the gene matches: 9. This CDR3 is CAAATGGGEQYF. The CDR3 bases are TGTGCCGCGGCCACAGGGGGAGGCGAGCAGTACTTC.

This chain links TRBV28 with TRBJ1-1; D is possibly TRBD1 (5 bases). Trimming cost V 1 base and J 3 bases, with 15 bases left between them. The CDR3 length is 16 residues. Germline V gene sequence: CDR1 MDHEN, CDR2 SYDVKM. The CDR3: CASSLLGRIQHTEAFF. The DNA of the CDR3 is TGTGCCAGCAGTTTATTGGGACGGATCCAACACACTGAAGCTTTCTTT.

The CDR3 region has the DNA TGTGCCAGCAGCGCTATCACCGACAGGGTGGGGGAGACCCAGTACTTC. Protein: CASSAITDRVGETQYF. The chain employs TRBV9 and TRBJ2-5; TRBD1 matches at 7 bases. V was clipped by 3 bases and J by 5 bases; unmatched bases: 13. The CDR3 is 16 amino acids. In germline, CDR1 is SGDLS, CDR2 YYNGEE.

The V and J genes are TRBV5-8 and TRBJ1-4; D not resolved. CDR1 and CDR2 from the germline V gene are SGHTS and YDEGEE. The V and J ends lost 4 bases and 5 bases respectively, with 18 bases between them. The CDR3 spans 16 residues. DNA for the CDR3: TGTGCCAGCAGCCAACGGCGGGCGGCTGAAAATGAAAAACTGTTTTTT. Translating gives CASSQRRAAENEKLFF.

The CDR3 reads CASSSLASTSGEQYF. CDR3 nucleotides: TGTGCCAGCAGCTCCCTGGCTAGCACCTCGGGGGAGCAGTACTTC. The chain employs TRBV7-8 and TRBJ2-7; a weak D match, TRBD2 (5 bases). This CDR3 is 15 amino acids long. Trimming took 4 bases from V and 7 from J, leaving 20 bases between them. The germline gives CDR1 SGHVS, CDR2 FQNEAQ.

The gene calls are TRBV18 and TRBJ2-1; TRBD2 matches 12 bases. This CDR3 contains 16 residues. Trimming took 1 base from V and 10 from J; bases not matched to a gene: 8. Germline V lookup: CDR1 KGHSH, CDR2 LQKENI. The CDR3 DNA sequence: TGTGCCAGCTCACCACTGGGACTAGCGGGTTCCTCGGAGCAGTTCTTC. Amino acid sequence: CASSPLGLAGSSEQFF.

The rearrangement uses TRBV10-3 and TRBJ1-5; D is perhaps TRBD1 (5 bases). Germline assignment: CDR1 ENHRY and CDR2 SYGVKD. Trimming shortened V by 6 bases and J by 4 bases, and 16 bases separated the two germline ends. The CDR3 covers 15 residues. Here the CDR3 reads CAIRGGGAGNQPQHF. The DNA for the CDR3 is TGTGCCATCAGAGGCGGCGGGGCAGGGAATCAGCCCCAGCATTTT.

The CDR3 DNA follows: TGTGCCAGCAGCTTTTATGGGGGAACCCACAATGAGCAGTTCTTC. Translating it yields CASSFYGGTHNEQFF. The chain combines TRBV5-4 with TRBJ2-1, with D tentatively TRBD1 or TRBD2 (5 bases each). CDR3 size: 15 residues. Germline V gene lookup returns CDR1 SGHNT and CDR2 YYREEE (reference sequence). V was trimmed by 2 bases and J by 5 bases, leaving 14 bases between them.

The chain combines TRBV2 with TRBJ2-1; 8 positions agree with TRBD2. The V gene end was trimmed by 3 bases and the J gene end by 7 bases; junction bases not matched to a gene: 8. CDR3 size: 15 residues. Germline-derived CDR1 and CDR2 are SNHLY and FYNNEI. The CDR3: CASSDISGMGNEQFF. The CDR3 DNA sequence: TGTGCCAGCAGTGACATTAGCGGGATGGGTAATGAGCAGTTCTTC.

The chain recombines TRBV7-2 with TRBJ2-1; 15 bases align to TRBD2. Per the germline V gene, CDR1 is SGHTA and CDR2 is FQGNSA. The ends lost 6 bases at V and 6 bases at J; junction bases unmatched: 6. The CDR3 sequence is 16 residues long. The CDR3 sequence: CASRIRTSGRANEQFF. DNA for the CDR3: TGTGCCAGCAGGATTAGGACTAGCGGGAGGGCCAATGAGCAGTTCTTC.

This sequence joins TRBV5-1 and TRBJ2-3, with D tentatively TRBD1 or TRBD2 (6 bases each). The CDR3 contains 15 residues. Germline V CDR1 and CDR2: SGHRS, YFSETQ. The V gene lost 5 bases and the J gene lost 5 bases, with 18 bases spanning the gap. CDR3 loop: CASRRFGGRGDTQYF. As DNA, the CDR3 is TGCGCCAGCAGGAGGTTTGGGGGGCGAGGAGATACGCAGTATTTT.

The genes are TRBV27 and TRBJ1-4; TRBD1 matches at 7 bases. Germline V gene data show CDR1 as MNHEY and CDR2 as SMNVEV (reference sequence). Trimming removed 6 bases from V and 4 bases from J; junction bases left unmatched: 11. This CDR3 spans 16 amino acids. The CDR3 DNA reads as TGTGCCAGCAGCCGGGGCACAGGGGCCCTTAATGAAAAACTGTTTTTT. Translation gives CASSRGTGALNEKLFF.

The rearrangement links TRBV5-1 to TRBJ2-3; 14 nucleotides line up with TRBD2. Germline loops: CDR1 SGHRS, CDR2 YFSETQ. J lost 8 bases, V lost 0 bases, and 11 bases had no gene match. The CDR3 is made up of 18 amino acids. The CDR3 bases are TGCGCCAGCAGCTTGGGACAAACGGGACTAGCGGGAGCTATTACGCAGTATTTT. Protein sequence: CASSLGQTGLAGAITQYF.

The chain combines TRBV7-3 with TRBJ2-3, with D maybe TRBD2 (6 bases). This CDR3 region has 15 residues. With 5 bases removed from V and 3 bases from J, the gap between germline ends came to 15 bases. Germline CDR1 and CDR2: SGHTA and FQGTGA. The CDR3 nucleotides are TGTGCCAGCAGCCTTCGGGAGTCTTTTACAGATACGCAGTATTTT. Its translation: CASSLRESFTDTQYF.

The chain combines TRBV4-2 with TRBJ2-7, with 7 bases matching TRBD1. The CDR3 consists of 14 residues. The V segment lost 4 bases and the J segment 0 bases; nucleotides outside the gene matches: 3. Germline lookup yields CDR1 LGHNA and CDR2 YNFKEQ. The CDR3 spells CASSRGQDSYEQYF. The CDR3 DNA is TGTGCCAGCAGCCGCGGACAGGACTCCTACGAGCAGTACTTC.

Concerning this clone itself: The junction departs from the called germline gene at one end, perhaps through a read error. The gene calls are TRBV2 and TRBJ2-1; D gene ambiguous. The CDR3 runs to 13 residues. CDR1 is SNHLY, CDR2 FYNNEI, per germline. CDR3 nucleotide sequence: TGTGCCAGCAGTGGGCTATTCGACGGCGTCCCGGTCTTC. Its protein is CASSGLFDGVPVF.

This chain links TRBV7-3 with TRBJ2-1, with a weak D call TRBD2 (6 bases). The CDR3 consists of 18 residues. Germline CDR1 is SGHTA and CDR2 is FQGTGA. Between the trimmed V and J ends, which lost 2 bases and 6 bases, there was a span of 23 bases. In DNA form, the CDR3 reads TGTGCCAGCAGCTTAGGTTCCCCGGGAGAGTCCGGCGCCAATGAGCAGTTCTTC. The encoded protein is CASSLGSPGESGANEQFF. Full variable domain (outside the CDR3, taken from reference TRBV7-3 and TRBJ2-1): GAGVSQTPSNKVTEKGKYVELRCDPISGHTALYWYRQSLGQGPEFLIYFQGTGAADDSGLPNDRFFAVRPEGSVSTLKIQRTERGDSAVYLCASSLGSPGESGANEQFFGPGTRLTVL.

The chain is built from TRBV2 and TRBJ1-1, with 8 bases lining up with TRBD1. The CDR3 runs 16 residues. The trim removed 3 bases at V and 6 bases at J, leaving 12 bases unmatched. In germline, CDR1 is SNHLY, CDR2 FYNNEI. CDR3 in DNA: TGTGCCAGCAGTGAGAGTCACAGGGGGAGGGGGTCTGAAGCTTTCTTT. Translation gives CASSESHRGRGSEAFF.